These T cell receptor beta chains were read from a single sample in a study of cytomegalovirus exposure and HLA in healthy donors. Data came from immunoSEQ multiplex PCR; TCRdb stores just in-frame clones and leaves some out. Found here are around 120,000 clones, roughly 80% of them singletons; the top ten hold approximately 0.24%. The sample was PBMCs. All receptors derive from a middle-aged man in good health and CMV-seronegative. The CDR3 runs from the conserved cysteine through the conserved F or W. D genes are given only for firm matches. Not every row has a clone size; where given, it reads once, few, many or a size class.

j_gene	abundance	d_gene	v_gene	CDR3nt	CDR3aa
TRBJ1-1	NA	NA	TRBV19	TGTGCCAGTAGTGGACAGTTTAACACTGAAGCTTTCTTT	CASSGQFNTEAFF
TRBJ2-7	few	TRBD1	TRBV28	TGTGCCAGCAGCCCATTAGGGACAGGACTAAACTACGAGCAGTACTTC	CASSPLGTGLNYEQYF
TRBJ2-5	NA	NA	TRBV28	TGTGCCAGCAGTCTTCCCCCGGCTGGCGGGACCCAGTACTTC	CASSLPPAGGTQYF
TRBJ1-1	NA	NA	TRBV5-8	TGTGCCAGCAGCCGGGACACCACAAACACTGAAGCTTTCTTT	CASSRDTTNTEAFF
TRBJ2-3	NA	TRBD1	TRBV7-8	TGTGCCAGCAGCTTAGTGGCGGGACAGGGGATCGCAGATACGCAGTATTTT	CASSLVAGQGIADTQYF
TRBJ2-3	NA	NA	TRBV4-2	TGTGCCAGCAGCCAAGGGCGGGGCCAAAGCACAGATACGCAGTATTTT	CASSQGRGQSTDTQYF
TRBJ1-3	NA	NA	TRBV5-5	TGTGCCAGCAGCTTGGGCAGGTCAGCCTCAGGAAACACCATATATTTT	CASSLGRSASGNTIYF
TRBJ1-1	NA	NA	TRBV29-1	TGCAGCGCCAAGACAGGATTGAACACTGAAGCTTTCTTT	CSAKTGLNTEAFF
TRBJ1-1	NA	TRBD1	TRBV4-1	TGCGCCAGCAGCCAGGGGACAGGGTTTGAAGCTTTCTTT	CASSQGTGFEAFF
TRBJ1-2	NA	NA	TRBV29-1	TGCAGCGTTTCGACTGAGCTCTATGGCTACACCTTC	CSVSTELYGYTF
TRBJ2-7	NA	TRBD2	TRBV2	TGTGCCAGCAGGGAAGGGACTAGCGGGGGATTTAGCTCCTACGAGCAGTACTTC	CASREGTSGGFSSYEQYF
TRBJ2-7	NA	TRBD1	TRBV7-3	TGTGCCAGCAGCCCATCAGGGGGCTACGAGCAGTACTTC	CASSPSGGYEQYF
TRBJ1-5	NA	TRBD1	TRBV28	TGTGCCAGCAGTTCTCCTACAGGGGCGGGTCAGCCCCAGCATTTT	CASSSPTGAGQPQHF
TRBJ1-4	NA	NA	TRBV28	TGTGCCAGCAGCCCATCTGGCGCGGCGGCTGGTGAAAAACTGTTTTTT	CASSPSGAAAGEKLFF
TRBJ2-1	NA	TRBD2	TRBV15	TGTGCCACCAGCAGAGGTCTGGCGGGGGGGGTCTATGAGCAGTTCTTC	CATSRGLAGGVYEQFF
TRBJ1-6	NA	NA	TRBV30	TGTGCCTGGGTCCCGGGGGGTGCAGGGGATTCACCCCTCCACTTT	CAWVPGGAGDSPLHF
TRBJ2-7	NA	TRBD1	TRBV7-6	TGTGCCAGCAGCGACAGGGGGCACGACGAGCAGTACTTC	CASSDRGHDEQYF
TRBJ2-3	few	NA	TRBV4-1	TGCGCCAGCAGCCAAGAGCCGGCCTGGAGGGCAGATACGCAGTATTTT	CASSQEPAWRADTQYF
TRBJ1-5	NA	NA	TRBV4-3	TGCGCCAGCAGCCCTACTACGGTTAGCAATCAGCCCCAGCATTTT	CASSPTTVSNQPQHF
TRBJ1-6	few	NA	TRBV30	TGTGCCTGGAGGGAAGGAGGAAATTCACCCCTCCACTTT	CAWREGGNSPLHF
TRBJ2-5	NA	TRBD1	TRBV14	TGTGCCAGCAGCACCAGGACAGGGGCCTTGGAGACCCAGTACTTC	CASSTRTGALETQYF
TRBJ1-1	NA	TRBD1	TRBV9	TGTGCCAGCAGCGGGAGGGGGACAGGGGGAGGACCTGAAGCTTTCTTT	CASSGRGTGGGPEAFF
TRBJ2-4	NA	TRBD1	TRBV12-5	TGTGCTAGTGGTCCGCCGGGACAGGGGAAGAACATTCAGTACTTC	CASGPPGQGKNIQYF
TRBJ1-2	NA	NA	TRBV6-1	TGTGCCAGCAGTGAAGTTGAGGGTCCAATCTATGGCTACACCTTC	CASSEVEGPIYGYTF
TRBJ2-2	NA	NA	TRBV11-3	TGTGCCAGCAGCTTGGGCGGGCTAGGGACATCGAACACCGGGGAGCTGTTTTTT	CASSLGGLGTSNTGELFF
TRBJ2-7	NA	TRBD2	TRBV7-2	TGTGCCAGCAGCTTAGATACGGGGGGGCCATACGAGCAGTACTTC	CASSLDTGGPYEQYF
TRBJ2-5	NA	TRBD2	TRBV4-3	TGCGCCAGCAGCCAAGATCGGGCTAGCGGGGGGGAGACCCAGTACTTC	CASSQDRASGGETQYF
TRBJ2-7	NA	NA	TRBV28	TGTGCCAGCACCGAGGACTGGAATACTTGCGAGCAGTACTTC	CASTEDWNTCEQYF
TRBJ2-3	NA	TRBD2	TRBV9	TGTGCCAGCAGCCCAGGGACTAGCGGGGGGTTCACAGATACGCAGTATTTT	CASSPGTSGGFTDTQYF
TRBJ2-1	NA	NA	TRBV7-9	TGTGCCAGCAGCTTAGAGCCCTTGTTCGGTGAGCAGTTCTTC	CASSLEPLFGEQFF
TRBJ2-5	once	TRBD2	TRBV27	TGTGCCAGCAGTTTGAGGGAGGGCCGGGAGACCCAGTACTTC	CASSLREGRETQYF
TRBJ2-2	once	TRBD2	TRBV7-3	TGTGCCAGCAGCTCAAGGACTAGCGGAACCGGGGAGCTGTTTTTT	CASSSRTSGTGELFF
TRBJ2-3	NA	TRBD2	TRBV19	TGTGCCAGTAGTACCTCAAGCGGGAGGGCCGGCACAGATACGCAGTATTTT	CASSTSSGRAGTDTQYF
TRBJ2-7	NA	NA	TRBV6-1	TGTGCCAGCAGACGACTAGGGGACGAGCAGTACTTC	CASRRLGDEQYF
TRBJ1-2	NA	TRBD1	TRBV5-1	TGCGCCAGCAGCTTGTCCACCCCGACAGGGCACGATGGCTACACCTTC	CASSLSTPTGHDGYTF
TRBJ2-5	NA	NA	TRBV6-5	TGTGCCAGCAGTTACTCGGGGGCCCAAGAGACCCAGTACTTC	CASSYSGAQETQYF
TRBJ1-1	NA	NA	TRBV6-4	TGTGCCAGCAGTGAACAGGACACCACTGAAGCTTTCTTT	CASSEQDTTEAFF
TRBJ1-3	NA	NA	TRBV11-2	TGTGCCAGCAGCCCCGTAGGAGCAGGAAACACCATATATTTT	CASSPVGAGNTIYF
TRBJ1-1	NA	NA	TRBV6-5	TGTGCCAGCAGTTCCACACGGAACACTGAAGCTTTCTTT	CASSSTRNTEAFF
TRBJ1-2	few	TRBD1	TRBV27	TGTGCCAGCAGTAAGACCCTGGGACAGGAAGCTGACTATGGCTACACCTTC	CASSKTLGQEADYGYTF
TRBJ1-2	NA	NA	TRBV15	TGTGCCACCAGCAGAGGTTGGGCGGACAGCTATGGCTACACCTTC	CATSRGWADSYGYTF
TRBJ1-2	NA	NA	TRBV6-1	TGTGCCAGCAGTGAAGGGTATGGCTTTGGGCAGAAAAACTATGGCTACACCTTC	CASSEGYGFGQKNYGYTF
TRBJ2-5	NA	NA	TRBV15	TGTGCCACCAGCAGAGGAAGGGGTCGAGAGACCCAGTACTTC	CATSRGRGRETQYF
TRBJ1-2	NA	TRBD1	TRBV6-5	TGTGCCAGCAGTTACCGCCGGGACAGTAACTATGGCTACACCTTC	CASSYRRDSNYGYTF
TRBJ1-5	once	NA	TRBV7-2	TGTGCCAGCAGCTTAGGGTCGAACAGCCAGCCCCAGCATTTT	CASSLGSNSQPQHF
TRBJ2-3	NA	TRBD2	TRBV29-1	TGCAGCGCGCGACTAGCGGGAGGAGATACGCAGTATTTT	CSARLAGGDTQYF
TRBJ1-4	NA	NA	TRBV7-9	TGTGCCAGCAGTGGGACAAACTTGAGGGAAAAACTGTTTTTT	CASSGTNLREKLFF
TRBJ1-1	NA	NA	TRBV5-1	TGCGCCAGCAGCTTTGTAGGAGCTTCTATGAACACTGAAGCTTTCTTT	CASSFVGASMNTEAFF
TRBJ2-2	NA	TRBD2	TRBV9	TGTGCCAGCAGCCTCTGGGGGAGGGCTGGGGAGCTGTTTTTT	CASSLWGRAGELFF
TRBJ2-5	NA	TRBD2	TRBV27	TGTGCCAGCAGTTCCCGACTAGCGGGTAGTATGGAGACCCAGTACTTC	CASSSRLAGSMETQYF
TRBJ2-1	NA	TRBD1	TRBV7-2	TGTGCCAGCAGTTCGGACAGGGTAATCGAGCAGTTCTTC	CASSSDRVIEQFF
TRBJ1-1	few	TRBD1	TRBV19	TGTGCCAGTACCCTCCACAGGGGTTTGGAAGAAGCTTTCTTT	CASTLHRGLEEAFF
TRBJ2-3	NA	TRBD2	TRBV7-3	TGTGCCAGCAGCTTGATAGCGGGGGGTGACACAGATACGCAGTATTTT	CASSLIAGGDTDTQYF
TRBJ1-1	NA	TRBD1	TRBV11-2	TGTGCCAGCATCCAACAGGGGCGAGGTGAAGCTTTCTTT	CASIQQGRGEAFF
TRBJ2-7	NA	TRBD1	TRBV10-3	TGTGCCATCAGTTATACGGGACAGGGCGAGCAGTACTTC	CAISYTGQGEQYF
TRBJ2-7	NA	NA	TRBV28	TGTGCCAGCAGTTCCCTACAGGGCTACGAGCAGTACTTC	CASSSLQGYEQYF
TRBJ2-7	NA	TRBD2	TRBV4-1	TGCGCCAGCAGCCAAGAGGGTGGATCGGGACTAGTGGGGTGGGGAGCCTACGAGCAGTACTTC	CASSQEGGSGLVGWGAYEQYF
TRBJ1-4	once	NA	TRBV27	TGTGCCAGCAGTTTCGGGGGGCTCGGTGAAAAACTGTTTTTT	CASSFGGLGEKLFF
TRBJ1-1	once	NA	TRBV29-1	TGCACCTCGTCCTGGAACACTGAAGCTTTCTTT	CTSSWNTEAFF
TRBJ2-3	NA	TRBD2	TRBV14	TGTGCCAGCAGCCTTTGGACTAGCGGCACAGATACGCAGTATTTT	CASSLWTSGTDTQYF